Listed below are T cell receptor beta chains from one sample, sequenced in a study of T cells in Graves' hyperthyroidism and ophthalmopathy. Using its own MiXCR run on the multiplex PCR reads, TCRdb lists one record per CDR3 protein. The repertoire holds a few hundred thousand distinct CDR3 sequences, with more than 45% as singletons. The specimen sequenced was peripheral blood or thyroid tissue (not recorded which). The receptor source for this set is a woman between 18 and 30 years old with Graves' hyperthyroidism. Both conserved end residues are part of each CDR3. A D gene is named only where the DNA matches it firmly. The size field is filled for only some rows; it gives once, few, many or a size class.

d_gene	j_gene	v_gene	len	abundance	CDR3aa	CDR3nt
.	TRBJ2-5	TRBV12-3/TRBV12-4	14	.	CASSMLQHVETQYF	TGTGCCAGCAGTATGCTACAGCATGTGGAGACCCAGTACTTC
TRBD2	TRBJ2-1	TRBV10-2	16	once	CASGTLSGSSYNEQFF	TGCGCCAGCGGAACCCTTAGCGGGAGCTCCTACAATGAGCAGTTCTTC
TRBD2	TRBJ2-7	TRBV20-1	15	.	CSAGADVAGDYEQYF	TGCAGTGCTGGGGCGGATGTAGCGGGAGATTACGAGCAGTACTTC
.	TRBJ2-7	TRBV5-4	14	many	CASSLRTGSGEQYF	TGTGCCAGCAGCTTGAGAACGGGATCTGGAGAGCAGTACTTC
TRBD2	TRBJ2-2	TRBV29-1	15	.	CSVHLGLAESGELFF	TGCAGCGTTCACCTGGGACTAGCGGAGTCCGGGGAGCTGTTTTTT
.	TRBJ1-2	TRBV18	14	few	CASSPRQENYGYTF	TGTGCCAGCTCACCCCGACAGGAGAACTATGGCTACACCTTC
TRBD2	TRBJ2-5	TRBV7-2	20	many	CASSLDFWSSGRYPQETQYF	TGTGCCAGCAGCTTAGACTTTTGGTCTAGCGGGAGGTACCCACAAGAGACCCAGTACTTC
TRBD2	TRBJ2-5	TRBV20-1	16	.	CSATDGAGEVGETQYF	TGCAGTGCCACAGACGGAGCGGGAGAGGTAGGGGAGACCCAGTACTTC
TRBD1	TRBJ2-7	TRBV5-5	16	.	CASSSGDGTGAYEQYF	TGCGCCAGCAGCTCGGGAGACGGGACAGGAGCGTACGAGCAGTACTTC
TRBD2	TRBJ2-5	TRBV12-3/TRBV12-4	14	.	CASSLSGGNQPQYF	TGTGCCAGCAGTTTAAGCGGGGGCAATCAGCCCCAGTACTTC
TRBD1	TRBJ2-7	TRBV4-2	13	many	CASSQWDRDEQYF	TGTGCCAGCAGCCAATGGGACAGGGACGAGCAGTACTTC
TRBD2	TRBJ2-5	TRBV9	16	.	CASSPAYRGRQETQYF	TGTGCCAGCAGCCCAGCTTATCGCGGGAGGCAAGAGACCCAGTACTTC
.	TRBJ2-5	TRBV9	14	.	CASGRQGTQETQYF	TGTGCCAGCGGTCGGCAGGGGACTCAAGAGACCCAGTACTTC
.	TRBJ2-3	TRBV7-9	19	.	CASSRGREAGVRGTDTQYF	TGTGCCAGCAGCAGGGGGCGCGAGGCGGGAGTGAGGGGCACAGATACGCAGTATTTT
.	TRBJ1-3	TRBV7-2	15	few	CASSLGQEYGYTIYF	TGTGCCAGCAGCTTAGGGCAGGAGTATGGCTACACCATATATTTT
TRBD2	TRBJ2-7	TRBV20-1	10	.	CRELAGEQYF	TGCAGGGAACTAGCGGGCGAGCAGTACTTC
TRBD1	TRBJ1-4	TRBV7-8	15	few	CASSLSGTGDEKLFF	TGTGCCAGCAGCTTATCCGGGACAGGGGATGAAAAACTGTTTTTT
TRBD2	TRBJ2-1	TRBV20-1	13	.	CSAGGLAGGEQFF	TGCAGTGCGGGCGGACTAGCGGGAGGTGAGCAGTTCTTC
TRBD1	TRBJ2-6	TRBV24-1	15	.	CATRAGTAGANVLTF	TGTGCCACCAGAGCCGGGACAGCTGGGGCCAACGTCCTGACTTTC
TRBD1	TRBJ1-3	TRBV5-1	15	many	CASSSIDRGGNTIYF	TGCGCCAGCAGCTCAATTGACAGGGGAGGAAACACCATATATTTT
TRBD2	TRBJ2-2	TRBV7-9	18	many	CASGPRGGRAGGTGELFF	TGTGCCAGCGGCCCACGTGGCGGGAGGGCCGGTGGGACCGGGGAGCTGTTTTTT
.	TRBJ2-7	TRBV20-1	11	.	CSARDLGQQYF	TGCAGTGCTAGAGATCTCGGACAGCAGTACTTC
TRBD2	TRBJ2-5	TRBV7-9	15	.	CASSFQEREFETQYF	TGTGCCAGCAGCTTCCAAGAGCGGGAGTTTGAGACCCAGTACTTC
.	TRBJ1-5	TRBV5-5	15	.	CASGARGDSNQPQHF	TGTGCCAGCGGCGCTAGGGGGGATAGCAATCAGCCCCAGCATTTT
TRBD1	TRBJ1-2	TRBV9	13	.	CASSLTWDRALTF	TGTGCCAGCAGCCTGACCTGGGACAGGGCTCTCACCTTC
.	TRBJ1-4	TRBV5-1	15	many	CASSVRDFRNEKLFF	TGCGCCAGCAGCGTACGGGACTTCCGGAATGAAAAACTGTTTTTT
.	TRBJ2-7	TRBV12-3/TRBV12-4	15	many	CASSSRGLRSYEQYF	TGTGCCAGCAGTAGCAGGGGCCTCAGGTCCTACGAGCAGTACTTC
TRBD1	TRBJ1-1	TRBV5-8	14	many	CASSLVQGVSEAFF	TGTGCCAGCAGCTTGGTTCAGGGGGTTTCTGAAGCTTTCTTT
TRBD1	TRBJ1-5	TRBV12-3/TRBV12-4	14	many	CASSLGHRGQPQHF	TGTGCCAGCAGTTTAGGTCACAGGGGCCAGCCCCAGCATTTT
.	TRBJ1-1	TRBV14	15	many	CASSQAEGWNTEAFF	TGTGCCAGCAGCCAAGCCGAGGGGTGGAACACTGAAGCTTTCTTT
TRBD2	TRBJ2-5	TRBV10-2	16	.	CASRAGLAGALGAQYF	TGCGCCAGCAGGGCGGGACTAGCGGGCGCATTGGGGGCCCAGTACTTC